These 8 T cell receptor beta chains share one sample of origin, sequenced in a study of control samples from healthy donors and cancer patients. Sequencing used immunoSEQ multiplex PCR; TCRdb keeps in-frame clones, though not all of them. The sample carries tens of thousands of clones, 86% recorded once. Specimen: PBMCs. These receptors came from a woman between 40 and 50 years old with lung cancer.

The table lists this clone with a count of one. The chain combines TRBV5-5 with TRBJ2-7, with no clear D. The CDR3 spans 14 residues. V lost 4 bases and J 0 bases, leaving 11 bases between the germline ends. Germline V gene data show CDR1 as SGHKS and CDR2 as YYEKEE (reference sequence). CDR3 bases: TGTGCCAGCAGCCCAGGCCCAGGCTCCTACGAGCAGTACTTC. It codes for CASSPGPGSYEQYF.

The gene calls are TRBV28 and TRBJ2-1, with 11 positions matching TRBD2. The CDR3 extends over 16 amino acids. The V gene end was trimmed by 9 bases and the J gene end by 8 bases; junction bases not matched to a gene: 15. Germline values: CDR1 MDHEN, CDR2 SYDVKM. CDR3 bases: TGTGCCAGTAAGCCCGATAGCGGGGGGGGTCGTTATGAGCAGTTCTTC. The encoded protein is CASKPDSGGGRYEQFF.

V and J are TRBV28 and TRBJ1-5; maybe TRBD1 (6 bases). The CDR3 is 14 residues long. Trimming cost V 3 bases and J 6 bases, with 12 bases left between them. CDR1 is MDHEN, CDR2 SYDVKM, per germline. The CDR3 spells CASSLRGGFQPQHF. The CDR3 coding sequence is TGTGCCAGCAGTTTGAGGGGGGGATTTCAGCCCCAGCATTTT.

The chain uses TRBV18 and TRBJ2-5, with D possibly called TRBD1 or TRBD2 (5 bases each). CDR1 KGHSH and CDR2 LQKENI come from the germline V gene. Trimming removed 1 base from V and 4 bases from J, with 16 bases in between. The CDR3 contains 16 residues. The CDR3 DNA sequence: TGTGCCAGCTCACCACGAAGGGGAGTAGATACAGAGACCCAGTACTTC. As protein: CASSPRRGVDTETQYF.

J is TRBJ1-5 and V is TRBV27, with a possible D match to TRBD1 (5 bases). CDR1 and CDR2 from the germline V gene are MNHEY and SMNVEV (reference sequence). The CDR3 runs 14 residues. V gave up 3 bases and J gave up 2 bases, with 8 bases separating them. CDR3 region: CASSLGRGNQPQHF. Here the CDR3 DNA reads TGTGCCAGCAGTTTGGGGCGGGGCAATCAGCCCCAGCATTTT.

CDR3 sequence: CASSLTGTFTEAFF. The CDR3 bases are TGTGCCAGCAGCCTCACCGGGACGTTCACTGAAGCTTTCTTT. V gene TRBV11-2 combines with J gene TRBJ1-1; tentative D call: TRBD1 (5 bases). Trimming left V 5 bases short and J 4 bases short, with 14 bases between. The CDR3 loop spans 14 amino acids. CDR1 is SGHAT, CDR2 FQNNGV, per germline.

The chain recombines TRBV27 with TRBJ1-6; D is perhaps TRBD1 (6 bases). Germline assignment: CDR1 MNHEY and CDR2 SMNVEV (reference sequence). The CDR3 totals 13 residues. V was trimmed by 7 bases and J by 9 bases, leaving 13 bases between them. The CDR3 sequence is CASNRGGGSPLHF. In DNA, the CDR3 is TGTGCCAGCAACCGCGGAGGGGGTTCACCCCTCCACTTT.

This clone was detected once. The chain combines TRBV28 with TRBJ1-1, with D possibly matching TRBD1 (6 bases). Germline CDR1 is MDHEN and CDR2 is SYDVKM. V shed 5 bases and J shed 1 base, with 14 bases lying between them. This CDR3 is built from 15 residues. The CDR3 DNA sequence: TGTGCCAGCAGTATCTCAGGGGACTGGAACACTGAAGCTTTCTTT. It translates to CASSISGDWNTEAFF. Variable domain in full (rest from reference TRBV28 and TRBJ1-1): DVKVTQSSRYLVKRTGEKVFLECVQDMDHENMFWYRQDPGLGLRLIYFSYDVKMKEKGDIPEGYSVSREKKERFSLILESASTNQTSMYLCASSISGDWNTEAFFGQGTRLTVV.